This T cell receptor beta chain was sequenced in a study of T cell changes during pregnancy in multiple sclerosis. Germline V CDR1 and CDR2: SGDLS, YYNGEE. The length of the CDR3 is 18 residues. V dropped 3 bases and J dropped 7; count of bases not matched to a gene: 16. Repertoires were generated with immunoSEQ multiplex PCR, while TCRdb's copy carries only in-frame clones and drops some. Of about 46,000 clones in the sample, 80% to 95% were seen once. V usage is TRBV9 and J usage is TRBJ2-1, with TRBD2 matching 10 bases. This clonotype was obtained from a female donor with multiple sclerosis, enrolled in a pregnancy study. Specimen: CD8+ T cells from peripheral blood mononuclear cells, collected after pregnancy. The CDR3 sequence: CASSGGWASGGNLNEQFF. For the CDR3, the DNA is TGTGCCAGCAGCGGAGGTTGGGCTAGCGGGGGCAATTTAAATGAGCAGTTCTTC.